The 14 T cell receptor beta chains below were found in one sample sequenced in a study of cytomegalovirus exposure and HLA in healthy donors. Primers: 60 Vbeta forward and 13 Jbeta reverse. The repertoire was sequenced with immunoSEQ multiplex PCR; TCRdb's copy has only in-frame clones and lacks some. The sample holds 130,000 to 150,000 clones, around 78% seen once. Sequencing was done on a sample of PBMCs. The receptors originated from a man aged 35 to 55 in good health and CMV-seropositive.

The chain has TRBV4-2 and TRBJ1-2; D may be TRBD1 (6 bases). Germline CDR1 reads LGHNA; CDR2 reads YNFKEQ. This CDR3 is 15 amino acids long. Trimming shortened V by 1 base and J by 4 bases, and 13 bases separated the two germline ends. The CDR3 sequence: CASSQAGAGLYGYTF. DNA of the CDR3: TGTGCCAGCAGCCAAGCAGGGGCAGGACTCTATGGCTACACCTTC.

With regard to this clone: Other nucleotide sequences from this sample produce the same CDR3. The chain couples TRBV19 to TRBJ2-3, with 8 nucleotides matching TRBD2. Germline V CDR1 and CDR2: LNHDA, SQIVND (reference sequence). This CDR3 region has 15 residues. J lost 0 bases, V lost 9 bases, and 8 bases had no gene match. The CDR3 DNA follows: TGTGCCAGCAAGTCCCTAGCGGGTAGCACAGATACGCAGTATTTT. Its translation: CASKSLAGSTDTQYF.

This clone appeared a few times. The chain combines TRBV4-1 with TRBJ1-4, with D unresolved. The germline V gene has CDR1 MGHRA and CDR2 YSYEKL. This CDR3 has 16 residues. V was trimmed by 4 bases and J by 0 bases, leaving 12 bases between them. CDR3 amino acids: CASSRGLAATNEKLFF. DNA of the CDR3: TGCGCCAGCAGCCGCGGACTGGCGGCAACTAATGAAAAACTGTTTTTT.

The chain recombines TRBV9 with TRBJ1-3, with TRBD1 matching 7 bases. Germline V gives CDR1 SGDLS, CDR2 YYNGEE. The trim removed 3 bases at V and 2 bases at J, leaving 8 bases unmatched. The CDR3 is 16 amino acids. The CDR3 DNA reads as TGTGCCAGCAGCGCCGGCACAGGGGATGCTGGAAACACCATATATTTT. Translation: CASSAGTGDAGNTIYF.

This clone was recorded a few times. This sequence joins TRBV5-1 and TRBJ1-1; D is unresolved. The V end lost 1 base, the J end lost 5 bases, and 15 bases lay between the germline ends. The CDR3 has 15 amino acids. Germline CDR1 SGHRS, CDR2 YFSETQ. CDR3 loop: CASSLLSGGGTEAFF. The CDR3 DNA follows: TGCGCCAGCAGCTTGTTGAGTGGTGGTGGTACTGAAGCTTTCTTT. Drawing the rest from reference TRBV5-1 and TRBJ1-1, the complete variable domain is KAGVTQTPRYLIKTRGQQVTLSCSPISGHRSVSWYQQTPGQGLQFLFEYFSETQRNKGNFPGRFSGRQFSNSRSEMNVSTLELGDSALYLCASSLLSGGGTEAFFGQGTRLTVV.

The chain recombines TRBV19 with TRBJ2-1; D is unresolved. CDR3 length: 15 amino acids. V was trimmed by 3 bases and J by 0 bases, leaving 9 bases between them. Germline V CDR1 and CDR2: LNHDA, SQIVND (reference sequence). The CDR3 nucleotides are TGTGCCAGTAGTATTCAAGCGAGCTCCTACAATGAGCAGTTCTTC. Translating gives CASSIQASSYNEQFF.

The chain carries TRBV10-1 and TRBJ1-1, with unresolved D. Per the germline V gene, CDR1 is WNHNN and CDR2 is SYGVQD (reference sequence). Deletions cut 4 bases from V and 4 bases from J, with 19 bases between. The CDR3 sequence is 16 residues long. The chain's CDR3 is CASSGVLTTRLTEAFF. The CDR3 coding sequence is TGCGCCAGCAGTGGGGTCCTGACAACTCGGCTCACTGAAGCTTTCTTT.

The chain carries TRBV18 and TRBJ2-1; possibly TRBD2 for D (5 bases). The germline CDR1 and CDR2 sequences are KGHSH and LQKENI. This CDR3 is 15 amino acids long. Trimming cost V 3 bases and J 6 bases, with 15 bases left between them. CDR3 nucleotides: TGTGCCAGCTCACCCGAGGACTCACCGGGCAATGAGCAGTTCTTC. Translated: CASSPEDSPGNEQFF.

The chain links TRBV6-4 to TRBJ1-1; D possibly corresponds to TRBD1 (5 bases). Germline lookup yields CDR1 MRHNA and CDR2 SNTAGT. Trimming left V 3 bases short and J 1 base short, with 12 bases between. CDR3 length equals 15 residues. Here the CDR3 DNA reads TGTGCCAGCAGTGAACAGGCTACCGAGAACACTGAAGCTTTCTTT. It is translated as CASSEQATENTEAFF.

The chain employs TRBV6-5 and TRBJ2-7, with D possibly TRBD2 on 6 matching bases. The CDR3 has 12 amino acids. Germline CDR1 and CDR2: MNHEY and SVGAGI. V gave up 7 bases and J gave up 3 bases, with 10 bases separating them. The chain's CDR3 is CASKGRDYEQYF. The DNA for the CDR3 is TGTGCCAGCAAGGGGCGGGACTACGAGCAGTACTTC.

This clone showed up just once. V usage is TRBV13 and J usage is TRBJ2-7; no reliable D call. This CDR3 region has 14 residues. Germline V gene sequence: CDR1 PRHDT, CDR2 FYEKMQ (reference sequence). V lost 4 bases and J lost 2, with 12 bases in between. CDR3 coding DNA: TGTGCCAGCAGCTCCCTCGCAGGCACCTACGAGCAGTACTTC. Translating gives CASSSLAGTYEQYF.

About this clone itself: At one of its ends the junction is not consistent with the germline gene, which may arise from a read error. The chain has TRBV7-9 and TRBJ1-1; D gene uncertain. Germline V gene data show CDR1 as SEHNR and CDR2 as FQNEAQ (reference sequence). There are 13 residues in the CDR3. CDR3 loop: CSSSLYLNTEAFF. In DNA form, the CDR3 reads TGTTCCAGCAGCTTATATCTGAACACTGAAGCTTTCTTT. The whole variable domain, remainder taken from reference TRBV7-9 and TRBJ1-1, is DTGVSQNPRHKITKRGQNVTFRCDPISEHNRLYWYRQTLGQGPEFLTYFQNEAQLEKSRLLSDRFSAERPKGSFSTLEIQRTEQGDSAMYLCSSSLYLNTEAFFGQGTRLTVV.

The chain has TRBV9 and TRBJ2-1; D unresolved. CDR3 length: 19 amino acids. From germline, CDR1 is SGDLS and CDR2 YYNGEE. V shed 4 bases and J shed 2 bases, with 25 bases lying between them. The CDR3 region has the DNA TGTGCCAGCAGCCCTGAAACGAAGGAAGGTCAAAGCGCCTACAATGAGCAGTTCTTC. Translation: CASSPETKEGQSAYNEQFF.

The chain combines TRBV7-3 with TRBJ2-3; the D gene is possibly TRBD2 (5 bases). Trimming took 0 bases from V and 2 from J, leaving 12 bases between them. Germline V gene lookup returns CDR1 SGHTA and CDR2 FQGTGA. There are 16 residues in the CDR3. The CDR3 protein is CASSLTAEVPTDTQYF. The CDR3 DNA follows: TGTGCCAGCAGCTTAACGGCGGAGGTACCCACAGATACGCAGTATTTT.